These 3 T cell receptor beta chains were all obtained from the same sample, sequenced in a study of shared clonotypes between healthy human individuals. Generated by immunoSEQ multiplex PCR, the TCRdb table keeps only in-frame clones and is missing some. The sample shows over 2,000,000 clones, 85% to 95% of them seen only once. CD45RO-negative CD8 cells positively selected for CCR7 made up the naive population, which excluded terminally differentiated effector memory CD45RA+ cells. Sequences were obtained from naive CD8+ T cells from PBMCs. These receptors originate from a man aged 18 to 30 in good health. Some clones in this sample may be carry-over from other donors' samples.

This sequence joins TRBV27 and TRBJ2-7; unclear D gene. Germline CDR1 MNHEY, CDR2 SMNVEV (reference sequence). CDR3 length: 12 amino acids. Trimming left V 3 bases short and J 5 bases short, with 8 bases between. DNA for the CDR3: TGTGCCAGCAGTTTTCGTCGGAACGAGCAGTACTTC. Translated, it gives CASSFRRNEQYF.

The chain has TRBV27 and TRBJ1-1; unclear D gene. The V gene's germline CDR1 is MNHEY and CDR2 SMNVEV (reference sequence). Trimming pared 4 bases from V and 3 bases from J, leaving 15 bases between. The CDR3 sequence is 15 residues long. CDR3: CASSSNLGGDTEAFF. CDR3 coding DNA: TGTGCCAGCAGTTCCAACCTAGGAGGTGACACTGAAGCTTTCTTT.

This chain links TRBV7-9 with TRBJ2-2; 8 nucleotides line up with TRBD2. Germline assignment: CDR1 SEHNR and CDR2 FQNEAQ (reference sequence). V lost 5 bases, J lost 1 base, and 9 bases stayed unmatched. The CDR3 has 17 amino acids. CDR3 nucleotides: TGTGCCAGCAGCGCGAGTACTAGCGGAGTGAACACCGGGGAGCTGTTTTTT. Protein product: CASSASTSGVNTGELFF.